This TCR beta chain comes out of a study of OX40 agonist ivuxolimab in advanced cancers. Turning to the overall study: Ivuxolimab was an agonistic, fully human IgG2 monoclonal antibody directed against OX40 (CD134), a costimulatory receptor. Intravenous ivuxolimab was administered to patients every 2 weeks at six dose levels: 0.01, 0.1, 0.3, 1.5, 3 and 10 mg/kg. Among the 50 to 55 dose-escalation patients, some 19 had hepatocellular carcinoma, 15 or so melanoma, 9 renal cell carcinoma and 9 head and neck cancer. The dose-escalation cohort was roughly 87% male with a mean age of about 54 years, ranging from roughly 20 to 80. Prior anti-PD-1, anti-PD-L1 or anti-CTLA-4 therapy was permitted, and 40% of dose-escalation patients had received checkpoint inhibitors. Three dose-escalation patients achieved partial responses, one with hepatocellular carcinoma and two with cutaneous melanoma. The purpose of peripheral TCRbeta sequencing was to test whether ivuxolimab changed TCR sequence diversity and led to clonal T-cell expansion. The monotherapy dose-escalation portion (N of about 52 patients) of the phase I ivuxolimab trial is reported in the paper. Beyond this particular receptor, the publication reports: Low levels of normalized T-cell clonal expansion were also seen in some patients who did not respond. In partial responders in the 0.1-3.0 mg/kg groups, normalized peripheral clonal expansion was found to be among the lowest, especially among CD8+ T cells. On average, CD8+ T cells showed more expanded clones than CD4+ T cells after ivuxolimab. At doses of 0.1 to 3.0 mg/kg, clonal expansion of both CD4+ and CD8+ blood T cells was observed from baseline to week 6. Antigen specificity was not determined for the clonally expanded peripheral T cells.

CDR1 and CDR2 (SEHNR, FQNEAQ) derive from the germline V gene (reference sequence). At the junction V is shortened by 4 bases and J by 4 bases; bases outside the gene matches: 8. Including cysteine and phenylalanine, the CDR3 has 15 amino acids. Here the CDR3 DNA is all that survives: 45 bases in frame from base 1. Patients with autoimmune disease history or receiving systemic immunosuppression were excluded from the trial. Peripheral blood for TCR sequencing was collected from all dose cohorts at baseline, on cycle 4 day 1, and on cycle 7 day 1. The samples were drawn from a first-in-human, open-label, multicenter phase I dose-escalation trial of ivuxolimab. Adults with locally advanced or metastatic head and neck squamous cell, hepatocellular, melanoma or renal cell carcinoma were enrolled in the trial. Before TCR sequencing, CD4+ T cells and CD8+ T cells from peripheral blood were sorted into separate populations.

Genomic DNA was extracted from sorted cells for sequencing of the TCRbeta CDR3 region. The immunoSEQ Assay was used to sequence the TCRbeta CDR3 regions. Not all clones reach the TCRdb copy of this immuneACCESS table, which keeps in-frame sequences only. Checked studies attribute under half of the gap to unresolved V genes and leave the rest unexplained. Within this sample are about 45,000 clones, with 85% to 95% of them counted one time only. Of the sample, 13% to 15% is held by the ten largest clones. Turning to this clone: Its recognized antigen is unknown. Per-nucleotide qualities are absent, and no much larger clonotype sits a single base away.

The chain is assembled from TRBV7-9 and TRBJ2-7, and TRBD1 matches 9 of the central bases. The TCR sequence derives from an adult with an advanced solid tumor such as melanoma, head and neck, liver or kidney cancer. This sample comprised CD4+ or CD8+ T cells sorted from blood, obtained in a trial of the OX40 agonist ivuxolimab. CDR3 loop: CASSSVDRGIYEQYF. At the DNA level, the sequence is TGTGCCAGCAGCTCGGTTGACAGGGGGATATACGAGCAGTACTTC.